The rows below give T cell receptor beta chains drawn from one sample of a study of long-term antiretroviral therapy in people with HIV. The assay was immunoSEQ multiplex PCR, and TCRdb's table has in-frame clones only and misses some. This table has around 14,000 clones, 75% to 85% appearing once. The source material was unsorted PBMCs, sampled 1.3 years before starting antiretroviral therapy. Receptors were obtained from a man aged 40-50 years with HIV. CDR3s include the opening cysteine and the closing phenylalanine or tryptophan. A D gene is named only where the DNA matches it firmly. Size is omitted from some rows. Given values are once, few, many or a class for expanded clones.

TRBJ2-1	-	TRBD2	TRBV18	TGTGCCAGCTCACCGATGACTAGCGGGGGGGCCGGGGGCGATGAGCAGTTCTTC	CASSPMTSGGAGGDEQFF
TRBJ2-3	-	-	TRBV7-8	TGTGCCAGCAGGGAGGAATCAGATACGCAGTATTTT	CASREESDTQYF
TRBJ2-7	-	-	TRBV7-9	TGTGCCAGCAGTCCGGGTCTCTACGAGCAGTACTTC	CASSPGLYEQYF
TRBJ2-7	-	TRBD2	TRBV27	TGTGCCAGCAGTTTATCTGGGCGGGGGGTCATCTCCTACGAGCAGTACTTC	CASSLSGRGVISYEQYF
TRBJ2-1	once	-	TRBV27	TGTGCCAGCAGTTTTCCCCCGGGCCGATTTAGGGAGTACAATGAGCAGTTCTTC	CASSFPPGRFREYNEQFF
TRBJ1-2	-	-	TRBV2	TGTGCCAGCAAATTGGACAGCGTGGGCTACACCTTC	CASKLDSVGYTF
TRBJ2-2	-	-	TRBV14	TGTGCCAGCAGCCAAGAAACTCGACCGGGTGGCGGGGAGCTGTTTTTT	CASSQETRPGGGELFF
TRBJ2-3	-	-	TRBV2	TGTGCCAGCAGTGTCGTCAGGGGAGGCACAGATACGCAGTATTTT	CASSVVRGGTDTQYF
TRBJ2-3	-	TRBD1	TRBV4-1	TGCGCCAGCAGCCATCCACCGGGACAGGGGGCCTTAGGGGCGACAGATACGCAGTATTTT	CASSHPPGQGALGATDTQYF
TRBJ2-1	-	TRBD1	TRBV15	TGTGCCACCAGCAGTGCGACAGGGTACAATGAGCAGTTCTTC	CATSSATGYNEQFF
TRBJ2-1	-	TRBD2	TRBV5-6	TGTGCCAGCAGCATTAGCGGGGGGGCCTCGGGTGAGCAGTTCTTC	CASSISGGASGEQFF
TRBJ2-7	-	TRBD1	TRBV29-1	TGCAGCGTCGATACAGGGGGCTCATACGAGCAGTACTTC	CSVDTGGSYEQYF
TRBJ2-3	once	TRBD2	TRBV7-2	TGTGCCAGCAGCCCCGGGACTAGCGGGAGTCTCACAGATACGCAGTATTTT	CASSPGTSGSLTDTQYF
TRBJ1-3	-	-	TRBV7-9	TGTGCCAGCAAAAGGGGGTTTAGCTCTGGAAACACCATATATTTT	CASKRGFSSGNTIYF
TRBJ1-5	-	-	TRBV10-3	TGTGCCATCGGGGGCCTTAATCAGCCCCAGCATTTT	CAIGGLNQPQHF
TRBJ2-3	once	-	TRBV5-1	TGCGCCAGCAGCTTGGGAGGAACCCACGGGGCGGATACGCAGTATTTT	CASSLGGTHGADTQYF
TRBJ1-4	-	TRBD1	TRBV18	TGTGCCAGCTCACCATGGGGACAGGCAACTAATGAAAAACTGTTTTTT	CASSPWGQATNEKLFF
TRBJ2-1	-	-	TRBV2	TGTGCCAGCAACCAAGGCCAATACAATGAGCAGTTCTTC	CASNQGQYNEQFF
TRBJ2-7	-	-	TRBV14	TGTGCCAGCAGCCAACCCTTTCGGGCCGACGAGCAGTACTTC	CASSQPFRADEQYF
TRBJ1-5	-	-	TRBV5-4	TGTGCCAGCAGCTTGGCAGGGAATGGTCAGCCCCAGCATTTT	CASSLAGNGQPQHF